This T cell receptor (beta chain) was captured in a study of T cells in Graves' hyperthyroidism and ophthalmopathy (dated by TCRdb to the late 2010s). Broadly, across the study: TCR V-J signatures able to tell the groups apart were searched for in a discovery cohort of 100 or so patients, of whom fewer than 45 had Graves' ophthalmopathy and some 60 had stable Graves' hyperthyroidism. Prospective prediction of ophthalmopathy was tested in an independent validation cohort consisting of under 20 hyperthyroidism patients and approximately 16 patients who later progressed to ophthalmopathy. The paper describes TCR Vbeta CDR3 sequencing of 130 to 150 peripheral blood samples, made up of 43 ophthalmopathy patients, around 78 hyperthyroidism patients and roughly 17 progressor patients. The 95 to 100 discovery patients were randomly split 7:3 into training and test sets. In addition, the study compared T-cell repertoires in thyroid tissue and in blood from six Graves' hyperthyroidism patients. Following sampling, methimazole starting at 30 mg daily was given to hyperthyroidism patients, and high-dose intravenous methylprednisolone was given to ophthalmopathy patients. Broader findings and caveats from the paper: Blood samples also contained most of the expanded thyroid clonotypes (frequency above 0.001), which suggests that blood repertoires may reflect thyroid immune responses. No statistical method was used to set the sample size in advance, and investigators knew the group allocation. In cross-validation, a model built on a 13 V-J signature told ophthalmopathy apart from stable hyperthyroidism with under 90% sensitivity and around 84% specificity, and in testing the same model reached 80%/75%. In validation, progression to ophthalmopathy was predicted by the model with almost 71% sensitivity and nearly 75% specificity, a median of 6.5 months before onset.

The TCR beta CDR3 regions were amplified from RNA transcripts. A first-round RT-PCR of the TCR CDR3 used the HTBI primer set with the Qiagen OneStep RT-PCR kit. The libraries were constructed in a second round of multiplex PCR and then size-selected and purified. Paired-end sequencing of the libraries was performed with 100 bp reads on an Illumina HiSeq2000. The authors processed their data as follows. SOAPnuke was used to process the raw data, throwing out any read that contained adapters or uncalled bases, had a mean Phred below 15, or lacked an exact constant-primer or identifier match. High-quality paired reads were merged with COPE v1.2.5, and unique nucleotide sequences were defined as clonotypes. MiTCR v1.1 was used to align clonotypes to the IMGT TRBV, TRBD and TRBJ reference segments. Only V-J combinations with frequency above 0.0001, covering roughly 99% of repertoires, were analysed. A TCS score was defined as the ratio between F50 (clonal expansion) and ExV (chaos), using BLOSUM62-based TCRdist between CDR3 peptides within each V-J. Welch's t-statistics and random forest reduced roughly 530 V-J features to roughly 13, which were used in a naive Bayes classifier (R e1071). In TCRdb, the public reads were trimmed at Q25 with fastp and aligned with MiXCR, with productive beta chains retained. For every CDR3 protein sequence, its rows merge into one entry that carries the most common genes and DNA. TCRdb, not the original authors, processed these V and J calls. The sample data list some 510,000 distinct CDR3 sequences, and about half of these were observed just once. The ten most abundant clones make up 8.2% of the sample.

A patient counted as having stable Graves' hyperthyroidism if no progression to ophthalmopathy occurred over 18 months of follow-up. Hyperthyroidism patients were aged 18 to 65 years and newly diagnosed, with disease duration of less than 2 months. Patients with uncontrolled infections, other autoimmune diseases, pregnancy or lactation were excluded. Diagnoses were established on the basis of clinical symptoms, serum thyroxine and TRAb, thyroid ultrasound, and orbital computed tomography. Trizol reagent was used to extract total RNA, and RNA quality was then checked on an Agilent 2100 Bioanalyzer. CDR1 and CDR2 are drawn from the germline V gene: KGHDR, SFDVKD. Trimming removed 11 bases from V and 5 bases from J; the gene matches leave 15 bases unexplained. The CDR3, from cysteine to phenylalanine, totals 15 residues. Only CDR3 DNA is held: 45 bases, read in frame from base 1. With respect to this clonotype: This clone's antigen is unknown. The input lacks base qualities; no much larger clone sits a single base away.

The sample comprised peripheral blood or thyroid tissue (not recorded which). The TCR comes from a woman aged 18-29 years with Graves' hyperthyroidism. Donor details come from another sample of the same person, matched by shared clones. The chain was built from TRBV24-1 and TRBJ2-5; 8 nucleotides in the junction match TRBD2. The sequenced DNA: TGTGCCAGCAGCCCCGCCGGGACTAGGGTGGAGACCCAGTACTTC. Its product reads: CASSPAGTRVETQYF.